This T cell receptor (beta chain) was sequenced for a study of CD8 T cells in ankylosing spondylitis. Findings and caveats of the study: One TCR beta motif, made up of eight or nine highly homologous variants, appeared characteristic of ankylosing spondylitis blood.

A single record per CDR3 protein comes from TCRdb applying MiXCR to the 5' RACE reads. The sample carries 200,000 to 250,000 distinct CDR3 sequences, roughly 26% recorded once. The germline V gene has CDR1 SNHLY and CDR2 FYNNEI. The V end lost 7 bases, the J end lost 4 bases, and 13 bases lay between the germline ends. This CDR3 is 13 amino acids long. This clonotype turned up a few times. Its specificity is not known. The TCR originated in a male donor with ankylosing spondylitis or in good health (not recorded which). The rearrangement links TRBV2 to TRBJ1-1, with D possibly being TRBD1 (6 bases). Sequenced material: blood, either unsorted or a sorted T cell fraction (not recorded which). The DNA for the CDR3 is TGTGCCAGCACCCAGGACAGAGGCACTGAAGCTTTCTTT. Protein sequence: CASTQDRGTEAFF.